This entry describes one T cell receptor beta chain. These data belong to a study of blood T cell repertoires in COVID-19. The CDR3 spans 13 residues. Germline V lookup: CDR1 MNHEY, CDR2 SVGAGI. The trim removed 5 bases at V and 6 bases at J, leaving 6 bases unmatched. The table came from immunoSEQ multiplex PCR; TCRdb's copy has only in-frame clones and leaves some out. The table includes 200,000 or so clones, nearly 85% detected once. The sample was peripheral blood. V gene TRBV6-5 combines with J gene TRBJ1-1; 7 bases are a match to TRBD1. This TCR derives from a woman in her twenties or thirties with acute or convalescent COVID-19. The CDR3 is CASSLQGGPEAFF. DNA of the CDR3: TGTGCCAGCAGTCTCCAGGGGGGCCCTGAAGCTTTCTTT.